The T cell receptor beta chain under discussion was sequenced for a study of cytomegalovirus exposure and HLA in healthy donors. Repertoires were generated with immunoSEQ multiplex PCR, while TCRdb's copy carries only in-frame clones and drops some. The data show 100,000 to 120,000 clones, more than 85% seen once. This receptor was obtained from a woman between 18 and 30 years old in good health and CMV-seropositive. The sequenced sample was PBMCs.

As DNA, the CDR3 is TGTGCCAGCAGTGAGTCCCCAGGGGGCGGTAGCACAGATACGCAGTATTTT. Protein: CASSESPGGGSTDTQYF. The chain is built from TRBV25-1 and TRBJ2-3; 8 nucleotides match TRBD1. J lost 0 bases, V lost 3 bases, and 8 bases had no gene match. This CDR3 is built from 17 residues. Germline lookup yields CDR1 MGHDK and CDR2 SYGVNS.